Following are 31 T cell receptor beta chains from one sample sequenced in a study of Ad26.COV2.S vaccination and SARS-CoV-2 variants. Sequencing was performed with immunoSEQ multiplex PCR; in TCRdb, only in-frame clones are kept and a portion is missing. The sample lists approximately 400,000 clones; 92% were seen once. The input for sequencing was peripheral blood, taken after recovery from COVID-19. These receptors were taken from a human donor who had recovered from COVID-19.

The genes are TRBV10-2 and TRBJ2-6, with TRBD2 matching 12 bases. The CDR3 totals 18 residues. Unmatched junction bases numbered 5, after V lost 5 bases and J lost 0 bases. Germline-derived CDR1 and CDR2 are WSHSY and SAAADI. The CDR3 nucleotides read TGCGCCAGCAGTCTAGCGGGGGGGCTAGACTCTGGGGCCAACGTCCTGACTTTC. Residues: CASSLAGGLDSGANVLTF.

This chain connects TRBV7-9 to TRBJ2-7, with D possibly called TRBD1 or TRBD2 (7 bases each). Germline CDR1 and CDR2: SEHNR and FQNEAQ (reference sequence). The CDR3 totals 15 residues. Trimming pared 5 bases from V and 2 bases from J, leaving 16 bases between. In DNA form, the CDR3 reads TGTGCCAGCAGCCCCAGGGGGGGGGTCCCCTACGAGCAGTACTTC. The encoded protein is CASSPRGGVPYEQYF.

In its sample, this clone was seen once. This chain links TRBV19 with TRBJ2-1, with D tentatively TRBD2 (6 bases). V dropped 6 bases and J dropped 0 bases, with 9 bases sitting between them. Germline V gene sequence: CDR1 LNHDA, CDR2 SQIVND (reference sequence). The CDR3 extends over 14 amino acids. CDR3 sequence: CASSREVSYNEQFF. The CDR3 nucleotides read TGTGCCAGTAGCAGGGAGGTCTCCTACAATGAGCAGTTCTTC.

The genes are TRBV6-2 or TRBV6-3 and TRBJ2-7; TRBD2 agrees at 8 bases. Germline values: CDR1 MNHEY, CDR2 SVGEGT. CDR3 size: 15 residues. V lost 2 bases, J lost 3 bases, and 6 bases stayed unmatched. CDR3 coding DNA: TGTGCCAGCAGTTACCCGGGACTAGGGAGCTACGAGCAGTACTTC. This gives the protein CASSYPGLGSYEQYF.

The V and J genes are TRBV19 and TRBJ1-1; D is possibly TRBD1 (6 bases). The germline gives CDR1 LNHDA, CDR2 SQIVND (reference sequence). This CDR3 is 16 amino acids long. V was shortened by 1 base and J by 0 bases, with 12 bases between the two germline ends. The CDR3 here is CASSIVQGGMNTEAFF. The CDR3 nucleotides read TGTGCCAGTAGTATAGTGCAAGGGGGGATGAACACTGAAGCTTTCTTT.

This chain joins TRBV28 and TRBJ2-1; 8 bases match TRBD2. The CDR3 sequence is 15 residues long. CDR1 MDHEN and CDR2 SYDVKM come from the germline V gene. Trimming removed 5 bases from V and 5 bases from J; junction bases left unmatched: 8. CDR3 in DNA: TGTGCCAGCAGTGGAGGGGCGGGGGGAGACAATGAGCAGTTCTTC. It yields the protein CASSGGAGGDNEQFF.

V and J are TRBV10-3 and TRBJ2-2; 7 bases are a match to TRBD1. The CDR3 has 14 amino acids. V was pared by 10 bases and J by 5 bases, with 10 bases of the junction left unmatched. Germline V lookup: CDR1 ENHRY, CDR2 SYGVKD. The CDR3, as DNA: TGTGCCAACAGGGGAACAGATAGAACCGGGGAGCTGTTTTTT. Protein sequence: CANRGTDRTGELFF.

The chain combines TRBV12-5 with TRBJ1-5; D is ambiguous. CDR1 and CDR2 (germline): LGHNT, FRNRAP. CDR3 length equals 13 residues. Trimming shortened V by 2 bases and J by 3 bases, and 5 bases separated the two germline ends. The CDR3 is CASGLSANQPQHF. CDR3 DNA sequence: TGTGCTAGTGGTTTGTCTGCCAATCAGCCCCAGCATTTT.

The chain couples TRBV6-2 or TRBV6-3 to TRBJ2-7; no definite D call. This CDR3 is 15 amino acids long. The germline V gene encodes CDR1 MNHEY and CDR2 SVGEGT. V lost 5 bases, J lost 0 bases, and 14 bases lay in between. Written as DNA, the CDR3 is TGTGCCAGCAGTAAGCTTCTAGACACCTCCTACGAGCAGTACTTC. This translates into CASSKLLDTSYEQYF.

The chain employs TRBV3-1 (or the pseudogene TRBV3-2) and TRBJ2-7; 7 bases line up with TRBD2. Germline V gene sequence: CDR1 LGHDT, CDR2 YNNKEL (reference sequence). CDR3 length equals 15 residues. The junction had 10 bases not matched to a gene; V was cut back by 2 bases and J by 6 bases. The CDR3, as DNA: TGTGCCAGCAGCCAACAGGGTAGCGGGTTAGCCGAGCAGTACTTC. It yields the protein CASSQQGSGLAEQYF.

The V call is TRBV3-1 (or the pseudogene TRBV3-2), the J call TRBJ1-2; D possibly corresponds to TRBD1 (5 bases). V lost 1 base to trimming and J lost 4 bases, with 19 bases between them. The length of the CDR3 is 17 residues. Germline CDR1 and CDR2: LGHDT and YNNKEL (reference sequence). CDR3 DNA: TGTGCCAGCAGCCAAGTGTCCGCCGGGGGAGGGGCCTATGGCTACACCTTC. The encoded protein is CASSQVSAGGGAYGYTF.

V usage is TRBV23-1 and J usage is TRBJ1-6; TRBD1 agrees at 7 bases. TRBV23-1 is an ORF; its function is uncertain. The CDR3 is 14 residues long. V shed 4 bases and J 4 bases; nucleotides not matched to a gene: 1. In nucleotides, the CDR3 is TGCGCCAGCAGTCCGGGACAGTATAATTCACCCCTCCACTTT. The encoded protein is CASSPGQYNSPLHF.

The CDR3 protein is CASSLMGQGGNTIYF. CDR3 in DNA: TGTGCCAGCAGCTTAATGGGGCAGGGAGGAAACACCATATATTTT. The V gene is TRBV7-2, the J gene TRBJ1-3; D is perhaps TRBD1 (5 bases). From germline, CDR1 is SGHTA and CDR2 FQGNSA. The CDR3 is 15 residues long. Trimming removed 2 bases at V and 4 bases at J, with 12 bases between.

The chain links TRBV12-5 to TRBJ1-5; a weak D match, TRBD1 (6 bases). V lost 5 bases and J lost 2, with 13 bases in between. Germline V lookup: CDR1 LGHNT, CDR2 FRNRAP. This CDR3 region has 15 residues. This chain's CDR3 is CASGVGGAGNQPQHF. The DNA for the CDR3 is TGTGCTAGTGGTGTCGGGGGGGCTGGCAATCAGCCCCAGCATTTT.

The gene calls are TRBV2 and TRBJ1-2; D call uncertain. Per the germline V gene, CDR1 is SNHLY and CDR2 is FYNNEI. V was shortened by 10 bases and J by 0 bases, with 9 bases between the two germline ends. The CDR3 spans 12 residues. CDR3 in amino acids: CANEQPNYGYTF. The DNA for the CDR3 is TGTGCCAACGAACAGCCTAACTATGGCTACACCTTC.

The V gene is TRBV5-5, the J gene TRBJ2-2; 7 positions match TRBD2. Losses at the gene ends were 4 bases for V and 6 bases for J; bases not matched to a gene: 15. This CDR3 region has 17 residues. Germline-derived CDR1 and CDR2 are SGHKS and YYEKEE (reference sequence). This CDR3 reads CASSQEPGAGRAGELFF. The CDR3 nucleotides read TGTGCCAGCAGCCAGGAACCCGGGGCAGGGAGGGCCGGGGAGCTGTTTTTT.

The chain combines TRBV12-3 or TRBV12-4 with TRBJ2-1; TRBD2 might be the D (5 bases). Trimming took 9 bases from V and 3 from J, leaving 12 bases between them. This CDR3 has 13 amino acids. The CDR3 spells CASQQEGYNEQFF. DNA of the CDR3: TGTGCCAGTCAACAAGAGGGCTACAATGAGCAGTTCTTC.

The rearrangement joins TRBV18 to TRBJ1-2, with a possible D match to TRBD1 (5 bases). Germline CDR1 and CDR2: KGHSH and LQKENI. Between the trimmed V and J ends, which lost 0 bases and 4 bases, there was a span of 9 bases. The CDR3 covers 14 residues. The CDR3 region has the DNA TGTGCCAGCTCACCACCGACAGACGGCTATGGCTACACCTTC. This translates into CASSPPTDGYGYTF.

The V and J genes are TRBV18 and TRBJ2-7; D is possibly TRBD2 (6 bases). Trimming stripped 6 bases from V and 3 bases from J, with 18 bases between. CDR3 length equals 15 residues. Germline V gives CDR1 KGHSH, CDR2 LQKENI. The CDR3 sequence is CASSAALGTDYEQYF. For the CDR3, the DNA is TGTGCCAGCTCGGCCGCTCTAGGGACTGACTACGAGCAGTACTTC.

This chain uses TRBV4-1 with TRBJ2-2; tentative D call: TRBD1 (7 bases). V gave up 4 bases and J gave up 3 bases, with 30 bases separating them. The V gene's germline CDR1 is MGHRA and CDR2 YSYEKL. This CDR3 spans 21 amino acids. DNA of the CDR3: TGCGCCAGCAGCCCAACCCCAGGACAGGATTGGAGAGAGCGGGACACCGGGGAGCTGTTTTTT. Translated: CASSPTPGQDWRERDTGELFF.

This rearrangement joins TRBV4-3 to TRBJ1-2, with TRBD1 as a possible D gene (6 bases). Germline lookup yields CDR1 LGHNA and CDR2 YSLEER. CDR3 length: 14 amino acids. The germline V and J ends were trimmed by 1 base and 4 bases, with 10 bases remaining between them. The CDR3 DNA is TGCGCCAGCAGCCAAGCGACAGGAACCTATGGCTACACCTTC. Amino acid sequence: CASSQATGTYGYTF.

This chain joins TRBV5-4 and TRBJ2-5, with D tentatively TRBD1 (5 bases). The CDR3 totals 14 residues. CDR1 and CDR2 from the germline V gene are SGHNT and YYREEE (reference sequence). With 0 bases removed from V and 1 base from J, the gap between germline ends came to 7 bases. Written as DNA, the CDR3 is TGTGCCAGCAGCTTGGAAGGGGTCCAAGAGACCCAGTACTTC. As protein: CASSLEGVQETQYF.

The chain uses TRBV7-2 and TRBJ1-4; no definite D call. This CDR3 has 15 residues. The V end was cut by 5 bases, the J end by 8 bases, with 18 bases between. Germline CDR1 is SGHTA and CDR2 is FQGNSA. CDR3 loop: CASSVKRLSREKLFF. The CDR3 nucleotides are TGTGCCAGCAGCGTAAAGCGGTTATCGCGGGAAAAACTGTTTTTT.

This chain connects TRBV6-5 to TRBJ1-2, with a weak D call TRBD1 (5 bases). The CDR3 is made up of 13 amino acids. Trimming pared 5 bases from V and 4 bases from J, leaving 11 bases between. Germline-derived CDR1 and CDR2 are MNHEY and SVGAGI. CDR3 sequence (DNA): TGTGCCAGCAGTAGGGGACTCCCCTATGGCTACACCTTC. This encodes CASSRGLPYGYTF.

V usage is TRBV10-1 and J usage is TRBJ2-5; D is unresolved. This CDR3 has 13 residues. Germline values: CDR1 WNHNN, CDR2 SYGVQD (reference sequence). Trimming stripped 2 bases from V and 2 bases from J, with 6 bases between. The CDR3 spells CASSEGPQETQYF. CDR3 DNA: TGCGCCAGCAGTGAGGGACCGCAAGAGACCCAGTACTTC.

The V and J genes are TRBV19 and TRBJ1-5; 8 nucleotides align to TRBD1. The J segment lost 9 bases and the V segment lost 3 bases, leaving 19 bases of the junction unmatched. Germline V gene data show CDR1 as LNHDA and CDR2 as SQIVND (reference sequence). This CDR3 contains 18 residues. The CDR3 sequence is CASSMVRGLGSSEAPQHF. The CDR3 coding sequence is TGTGCCAGTAGTATGGTCAGGGGGCTGGGGTCCTCGGAGGCGCCCCAGCATTTT.

CDR3: CASSVGARGDQPQHF. Here the CDR3 DNA reads TGTGCCAGCAGCGTAGGAGCCAGGGGTGATCAGCCCCAGCATTTT. The J gene is TRBJ1-5, the V gene TRBV9; possibly TRBD1 for D (6 bases). Germline V gene sequence: CDR1 SGDLS, CDR2 YYNGEE. The germline V and J ends were trimmed by 0 bases and 5 bases, with 12 bases remaining between them. This CDR3 comprises 15 residues.

V and J are TRBV7-9 and TRBJ1-1, with D possibly matching TRBD1 (5 bases). Germline values: CDR1 SEHNR, CDR2 FQNEAQ (reference sequence). V dropped 5 bases and J dropped 5 bases, with 18 bases sitting between them. This CDR3 is built from 15 residues. For the CDR3, the DNA is TGTGCCAGCAGCCCGCGGGGCAGTTCGAATACTGAAGCTTTCTTT. This encodes CASSPRGSSNTEAFF. The full variable domain, with the rest looked up from reference TRBV7-9 and TRBJ1-1, is DTGVSQNPRHKITKRGQNVTFRCDPISEHNRLYWYRQTLGQGPEFLTYFQNEAQLEKSRLLSDRFSAERPKGSFSTLEIQRTEQGDSAMYLCASSPRGSSNTEAFFGQGTRLTVV.

The chain is built from TRBV25-1 and TRBJ1-1; D may be TRBD1 (5 bases). Between the trimmed V and J ends, which lost 4 bases and 1 base, there was a span of 13 bases. CDR1 and CDR2 from the germline V gene are MGHDK and SYGVNS. The CDR3 extends over 15 amino acids. CDR3 bases: TGTGCCAGCAGTGCATGGGGCGGAGGGAACACTGAAGCTTTCTTT. This gives the protein CASSAWGGGNTEAFF. The full variable domain, its missing parts supplied by reference TRBV25-1 and TRBJ1-1, is EADIYQTPRYLVIGTGKKITLECSQTMGHDKMYWYQQDPGMELHLIHYSYGVNSTEKGDLSSESTVSRIRTEHFPLTLESARPSHTSQYLCASSAWGGGNTEAFFGQGTRLTVV.

This clone was counted a single time. V and J are TRBV7-2 and TRBJ1-5; D call uncertain. The CDR3 length is 13 residues. The ends were cut back, 3 bases at V and 6 bases at J, with 9 bases in the middle. Germline CDR1 is SGHTA and CDR2 is FQGNSA. CDR3 sequence (DNA): TGTGCCAGCAGCTTGACGGGTTTTCAGCCCCAGCATTTT. The encoded protein is CASSLTGFQPQHF.

The V call is TRBV14, the J call TRBJ1-1; D is undetermined. Trimming took off 1 base at V and 0 bases at J, with 12 bases between the two ends. Germline values: CDR1 SGHDN, CDR2 FVKESK. The CDR3 is made up of 16 amino acids. The CDR3 reads CASSQGHSLMNTEAFF. In DNA, the CDR3 is TGTGCCAGCAGCCAAGGTCACAGTCTCATGAACACTGAAGCTTTCTTT.